The clone carrying this TCR beta chain was counted a few times. Its antigen is unknown. This entry comes from a study of OX40 agonist ivuxolimab in advanced cancers. Study-level background: Patients got intravenous ivuxolimab at 0.01 to 10 mg/kg every 2 weeks. The dose-escalation cohort had hepatocellular carcinoma, melanoma, renal cell or head and neck cancer.

Study-wide points: Certain nonresponders likewise exhibited a low normalized T-cell clonal expansion.

Sequenced by immunoSEQ multiplex PCR; TCRdb stores in-frame clones only, minus some. Here the sample spans over 45,000 clones, around four fifths being singletons. The origin of this receptor is an adult with an advanced solid tumor such as melanoma, head and neck, liver or kidney cancer. Sequenced material: CD4+ or CD8+ T cells sorted from blood, taken in a trial of the OX40 agonist ivuxolimab.

The CDR3 sequence is CAWSGFTEAFF. The DNA for the CDR3 is TGTGCCTGGTCCGGGTTTACTGAAGCTTTCTTT. The V gene is TRBV30, the J gene TRBJ1-1; no firm D call. CDR1 and CDR2 (germline): GTSNPN, SVGIG (reference sequence). The V gene lost 5 bases and the J gene lost 5 bases, with 9 bases spanning the gap. The CDR3 loop spans 11 amino acids.